Listed below are T cell receptor beta chains from one sample, sequenced in a study of T cells in Graves' hyperthyroidism and ophthalmopathy. TCRdb re-derived calls from the multiplex PCR reads in MiXCR, one entry per CDR3 protein. The sample includes 380,000 or so distinct CDR3 sequences, roughly 14% of them seen just once. Sequenced sample: blood. The receptors originated from a man aged 30-40 years with Graves' hyperthyroidism that later progressed to Graves' ophthalmopathy. CDR3s include the opening cysteine and the closing phenylalanine or tryptophan. A D gene is named only where the DNA matches it firmly. Clone size is shown for a subset of rows, as once, few, many or a class of expanded clone.

>TRBJ1-1|16|few|TRBV7-9|-
CASSSAGRGVVTEAFF
TGTGCCAGCAGCTCGGCCGGGAGGGGGGTGGTCACTGAAGCTTTCTTT
>TRBJ2-7|13|many|TRBV6-1|-
CASGRTLGHEQYF
TGTGCCAGCGGTCGGACCCTTGGTCACGAGCAGTACTTC
>TRBJ1-2|13|many|TRBV7-2|-
CASSSEREEGYTF
TGTGCCAGCAGCTCTGAACGGGAGGAGGGCTACACCTTC
>TRBJ2-7|12|few|TRBV3-1|-
CASSPREHEQYF
TGTGCCAGCAGCCCCCGGGAGCACGAGCAGTACTTC
>TRBJ1-1|16|many|TRBV12-3/TRBV12-4|-
CASSEYLGGTNTEAFF
TGTGCCAGCAGTGAGTATTTGGGGGGGACAAATACTGAAGCTTTCTTT
>TRBJ1-3|15|few|TRBV7-7|-
CASSFDRRSGNTIYF
TGTGCTAGCAGCTTCGACAGACGCTCTGGAAACACCATATATTTT
>TRBJ2-2|15|-|TRBV7-6|TRBD1
CASSWDRGDTGELFF
TGTGCCAGCAGCTGGGACAGGGGGGACACCGGGGAGCTGTTTTTT
>TRBJ1-1|14|many|TRBV6-1|TRBD1
CASKGQGHRTEAFF
TGTGCCAGCAAGGGACAGGGACATCGGACTGAAGCTTTCTTT
>TRBJ2-7|12|many|TRBV11-3|-
CASSPGQYEQYF
TGTGCCAGCAGCCCCGGACAGTACGAGCAGTACTTC
>TRBJ2-1|13|-|TRBV7-9|-
CASSFDSQETQFF
TGTGCCAGCAGCTTTGATAGCCAGGAGACCCAGTTCTTC
>TRBJ1-4|14|-|TRBV5-1|-
CASSLRADDEKLFF
TGCGCCAGCAGCTTGCGGGCAGATGACGAAAAACTGTTTTTT
>TRBJ1-2|15|many|TRBV6-5|TRBD1
CASSFSPTGGYGYTF
TGTGCCAGCAGTTTCTCCCCGACAGGGGGCTATGGCTACACCTTC
>TRBJ2-1|15|many|TRBV15|-
CATSLEGGRGDEQFF
TGTGCCACCAGCCTAGAGGGGGGGCGAGGAGATGAGCAGTTCTTC
>TRBJ2-1|16|-|TRBV5-6|TRBD2
CASSLLAGGFYNEQFF
TGTGCCAGCAGCCTACTAGCGGGGGGGTTCTACAATGAGCAGTTCTTC
>TRBJ1-2|15|-|TRBV7-9|-
CASSLEQIRNYGYTF
TGTGCCAGCAGCTTAGAACAGATCCGAAACTATGGCTACACCTTC
>TRBJ2-3|14|many|TRBV2|-
CASSGYSGTDTQYF
TGTGCCAGCAGTGGATATTCGGGCACAGATACGCAGTATTTT
>TRBJ2-1|14|few|TRBV28|TRBD2
CASTEASGYNEQFF
TGTGCCAGCACCGAAGCTAGCGGTTACAATGAGCAGTTCTTC
>TRBJ2-2|10|few|TRBV27|-
CASGSLRLFF
TGTGCCAGCGGTTCTCTTAGGCTGTTTTTT
>TRBJ2-2|14|-|TRBV20-1|-
CSAMASTNTGELFF
TGCAGTGCTATGGCTAGCACGAACACCGGGGAGCTGTTTTTT
>TRBJ2-5|11|many|TRBV10-3|-
CAISVQETQYF
TGTGCCATCAGTGTTCAAGAGACCCAGTACTTC
>TRBJ2-6|14|few|TRBV6-2/TRBV6-3|TRBD1
CASKGGAGANVLTF
TGTGCCAGCAAAGGGGGCGCTGGGGCCAACGTCCTGACTTTC
>TRBJ2-7|13|-|TRBV29-1|-
CSVEEEGSYEQYF
TGCAGCGTTGAAGAAGAGGGGAGCTACGAGCAGTACTTC
>TRBJ1-4|15|-|TRBV9|-
CASNYAGRTNEKLFF
TGTGCCAGCAACTATGCAGGTCGCACTAATGAAAAACTGTTTTTT